Given below is one T cell receptor (beta chain) in context. The V gene lost 5 bases and the J gene lost 6 bases, with 1 base spanning the gap. In germline, CDR1 is DFQATT, CDR2 SNEGSKA (reference sequence). CDR3 length equals 8 residues. This record comes from a study of neoadjuvant nivolumab and ipilimumab in lung cancer. The repertoire was sequenced with immunoSEQ multiplex PCR; TCRdb's copy has only in-frame clones and lacks some. The sample lists some 10,000 clones; roughly three quarters were seen once. The sequenced sample was tumor tissue, obtained after neoadjuvant nivolumab, alone or with ipilimumab, at or shortly before surgery. The V gene is TRBV20-1, the J gene TRBJ1-2; the D is unclear. The sequence was obtained from an adult with non-small cell lung cancer. Some clones in this sample may be carry-over from other donors' samples. CDR3 sequence (DNA): TGCAGTGCTGATGGCTACACCTTC. Amino acids: CSADGYTF.